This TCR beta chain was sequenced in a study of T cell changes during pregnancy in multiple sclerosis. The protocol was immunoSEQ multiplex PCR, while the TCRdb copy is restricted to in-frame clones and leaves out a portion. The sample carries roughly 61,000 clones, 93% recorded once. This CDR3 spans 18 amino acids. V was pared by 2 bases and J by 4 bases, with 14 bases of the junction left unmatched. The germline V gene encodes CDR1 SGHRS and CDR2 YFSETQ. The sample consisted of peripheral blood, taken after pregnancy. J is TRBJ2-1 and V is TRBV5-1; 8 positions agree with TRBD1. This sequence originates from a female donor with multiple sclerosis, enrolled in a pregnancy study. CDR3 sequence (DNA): TGCGCCAGCAGCTTACTCGCACCAGGGGGCGCAGGATACAATGAGCAGTTCTTC. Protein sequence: CASSLLAPGGAGYNEQFF. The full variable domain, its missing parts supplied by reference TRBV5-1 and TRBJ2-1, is KAGVTQTPRYLIKTRGQQVTLSCSPISGHRSVSWYQQTPGQGLQFLFEYFSETQRNKGNFPGRFSGRQFSNSRSEMNVSTLELGDSALYLCASSLLAPGGAGYNEQFFGPGTRLTVL.